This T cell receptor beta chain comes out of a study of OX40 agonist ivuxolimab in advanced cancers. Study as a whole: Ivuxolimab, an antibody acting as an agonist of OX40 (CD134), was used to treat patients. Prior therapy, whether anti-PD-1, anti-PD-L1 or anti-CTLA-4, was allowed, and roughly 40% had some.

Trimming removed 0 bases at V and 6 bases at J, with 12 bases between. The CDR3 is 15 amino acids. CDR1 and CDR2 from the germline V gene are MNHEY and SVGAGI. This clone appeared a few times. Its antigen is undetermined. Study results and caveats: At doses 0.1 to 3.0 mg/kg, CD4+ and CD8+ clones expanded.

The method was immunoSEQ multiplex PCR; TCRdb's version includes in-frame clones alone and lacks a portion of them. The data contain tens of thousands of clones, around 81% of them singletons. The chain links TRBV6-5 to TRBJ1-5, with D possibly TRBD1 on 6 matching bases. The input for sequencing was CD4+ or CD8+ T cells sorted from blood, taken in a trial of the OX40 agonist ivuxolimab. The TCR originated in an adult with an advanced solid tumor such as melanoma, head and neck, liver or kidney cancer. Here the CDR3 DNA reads TGTGCCAGCAGTTACTCGCAGGGGCCAAGTCAGCCCCAGCATTTT. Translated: CASSYSQGPSQPQHF.